The rows below give T cell receptor beta chains drawn from one sample of a study of blood T cell repertoires in COVID-19. The assay was immunoSEQ multiplex PCR, and TCRdb's table has in-frame clones only and misses some. The table lists over 150,000 clones, around 83% of them singletons. The sample comprised peripheral blood. These TCRs come from a man in his forties or fifties with acute or convalescent COVID-19. Each CDR3 is given with its conserved first and last residue. The D gene is left open where the match is weak. Clone size is given for some rows only: seen once, a few or many times, or a class if the clone is expanded.

NA,TRBV6-4,TRBJ2-3,TRBD1,CASRQTGGATDTQYF,TGTGCCAGCAGACAGACAGGGGGCGCGACAGATACGCAGTATTTT
NA,TRBV4-1,TRBJ2-1,NA,CASSQAPSPTYNEQFF,TGCGCCAGCAGCCAAGCCCCTTCACCTACCTACAATGAGCAGTTCTTC
NA,TRBV3-1/TRBV3-2,TRBJ2-3,NA,CASSNGDTQYF,TGTGCCAGCAGCAACGGAGATACGCAGTATTTT
once,TRBV3-1/TRBV3-2,TRBJ1-2,TRBD1,CASSQVGGQGEGGYTF,TGTGCCAGCAGCCAAGTTGGGGGACAGGGGGAGGGAGGCTACACCTTC
NA,TRBV5-1,TRBJ1-1,NA,CASSLKRDTEAFF,TGCGCCAGCAGCTTGAAGCGGGACACTGAAGCTTTCTTT
NA,TRBV4-3,TRBJ1-2,NA,CASSQGQAFYGYTF,TGCGCCAGCAGCCAAGGACAGGCTTTCTATGGCTACACCTTC
NA,TRBV19,TRBJ1-5,TRBD1,CASRDRGYQPQHF,TGTGCCAGTAGGGACAGGGGGTATCAGCCCCAGCATTTT
NA,TRBV28,TRBJ1-6,TRBD1,CASSLTGVVDNSPLHF,TGTGCCAGCAGCCTGACAGGGGTGGTCGATAATTCACCCCTCCACTTT
NA,TRBV7-2,TRBJ2-3,NA,CASSLVITSTDTQYF,TGTGCCAGCAGCTTAGTGATCACTAGCACAGATACGCAGTATTTT
once,TRBV19,TRBJ1-2,NA,CASSMDPGYRGYTF,TGTGCCAGTAGTATGGATCCGGGATATAGAGGCTACACCTTC
NA,TRBV3-1/TRBV3-2,TRBJ1-2,NA,CASSQDRGGERYGYTF,TGTGCCAGCAGCCAAGATCGGGGAGGCGAACGCTATGGCTACACCTTC
NA,TRBV6-5,TRBJ1-4,TRBD1,CASSRGQYNEKLFF,TGTGCCAGCAGCCGGGGACAGTATAATGAAAAACTGTTTTTT
NA,TRBV7-2,TRBJ1-2,TRBD1,CASSEVGTGVHYGYTF,TGTGCCAGCAGCGAAGTCGGGACAGGGGTTCACTATGGCTACACCTTC
NA,TRBV27,TRBJ1-1,TRBD1,CASSLFQGAPRTEAFF,TGTGCCAGCAGTTTATTTCAGGGGGCCCCGAGGACTGAAGCTTTCTTT
NA,TRBV11-3,TRBJ2-1,NA,CASSLDGGEDEQFF,TGTGCCAGCAGCTTAGATGGCGGCGAGGATGAGCAGTTCTTC
NA,TRBV2,TRBJ2-7,TRBD1,CASSGGQGSYEQYF,TGTGCCAGCAGTGGGGGACAGGGCTCCTACGAGCAGTACTTC
NA,TRBV4-3,TRBJ2-1,TRBD1,CASSQGTGYSEQFF,TGCGCCAGCAGCCAAGGGACAGGGTACTCGGAGCAGTTCTTC
NA,TRBV5-1,TRBJ1-3,NA,CASSEWGVSGNTIYF,TGCGCCAGCAGCGAATGGGGGGTCTCTGGAAACACCATATATTTT
once,TRBV5-1,TRBJ2-1,TRBD2,CASVRTSGGNEQFF,TGCGCCAGCGTCAGGACTAGCGGGGGCAATGAGCAGTTCTTC
NA,TRBV21-1,TRBJ2-7,NA,CASSKALHLERGGIYEQYF,TGTGCCAGCAGCAAAGCCCTACATTTAGAGCGGGGGGGCATCTACGAGCAGTACTTC
once,TRBV28,TRBJ1-1,NA,CASSPNGRADTEAFF,TGTGCCAGCAGTCCCAACGGGCGGGCAGACACTGAAGCTTTCTTT
NA,TRBV29-1,TRBJ1-1,NA,CSAESSRMNTEAFF,TGCAGCGCCGAATCGTCCAGGATGAACACTGAAGCTTTCTTT
NA,TRBV19,TRBJ2-3,NA,CASSIRTGSTDTQYF,TGTGCCAGTAGTATAAGGACGGGAAGCACAGATACGCAGTATTTT
NA,TRBV7-9,TRBJ2-2,TRBD2,CASSRGTSGGTGELFF,TGTGCCAGCAGCCGCGGGACTAGCGGGGGCACCGGGGAGCTGTTTTTT
NA,TRBV12-5,TRBJ2-1,TRBD2,CASGFPPTGLADYNEQFF,TGTGCTAGTGGTTTCCCCCCAACAGGACTAGCGGATTACAATGAGCAGTTCTTC
few,TRBV6-6,TRBJ1-3,NA,CASSLASAFSGNTIYF,TGTGCCAGCAGCCTAGCGTCGGCCTTCTCTGGAAACACCATATATTTT
NA,TRBV7-2,TRBJ1-5,NA,CASSLDFNQPQHF,TGTGCCAGCAGCTTAGACTTCAATCAGCCCCAGCATTTT
NA,TRBV6-6,TRBJ2-5,TRBD2,CASSYLPSGSQETQYF,TGTGCCAGCAGTTACCTTCCTAGCGGGAGCCAAGAGACCCAGTACTTC
NA,TRBV5-4,TRBJ2-5,TRBD2,CASSLVLAGVETQYF,TGTGCCAGCAGCTTGGTGCTAGCGGGGGTAGAGACCCAGTACTTC
NA,TRBV10-3,TRBJ2-7,NA,CAISVNRLSDEQYF,TGTGCCATCAGTGTCAACAGGTTAAGCGACGAGCAGTACTTC
once,TRBV9,TRBJ2-7,TRBD1,CARRHRDSLSYEQYF,TGTGCCAGAAGACATAGGGACAGTCTCTCCTACGAGCAGTACTTC
NA,TRBV6-5,TRBJ2-1,NA,CASSGGYEQFF,TGTGCCAGCAGCGGCGGGTATGAGCAGTTCTTC
NA,TRBV3-1/TRBV3-2,TRBJ2-2,TRBD1,CASSPPRGQSTGELFF,TGTGCCAGCAGCCCCCCCAGGGGACAGTCCACCGGGGAGCTGTTTTTT
NA,TRBV30,TRBJ1-2,NA,CAWSVGPGSPNGYTF,TGTGCCTGGAGTGTGGGCCCCGGGAGTCCAAATGGCTACACCTTC
NA,TRBV19,TRBJ1-5,NA,CASSIFPPSEGHQPQHF,TGTGCCAGTAGTATATTCCCGCCTTCGGAGGGCCATCAGCCCCAGCATTTT
NA,TRBV10-2,TRBJ2-1,TRBD2,CASDTSGGTNEQFF,TGCGCCAGCGACACTAGCGGGGGTACCAATGAGCAGTTCTTC
NA,TRBV4-2,TRBJ2-1,NA,CASSQLSEKGVSFF,TGTGCCAGCAGCCAATTAAGCGAGAAGGGGGTTTCGTTCTTC
NA,TRBV19,TRBJ1-2,NA,CASSMVQGWDNPFYGYTF,TGTGCCAGTAGTATGGTTCAAGGTTGGGACAATCCCTTCTATGGCTACACCTTC